This T cell receptor beta chain was recorded in a study of blood T cell repertoires in COVID-19. Overall study context: COVID-19 samples from acute and convalescent phases originated in the United States, Italy and Spain. Sources were T cells, B-cell-depleted T cells, or PBMCs; the material itself was cDNA or gDNA.

As processed by the authors: Reference gene primer amplification in the assay estimated nucleated cell counts. Profiled with immunoSEQ multiplex PCR; TCRdb holds only in-frame clones, not every one. V and J calls and clone size are as listed in that table; D and trimming were resolved from the DNA. Of roughly 250,000 clones listed, 84% were seen once; the top ten hold over 1.5%. Trimming took 7 bases from V and 1 from J, leaving 11 bases between them. This CDR3 has 13 residues. Germline CDR1 SGHTA, CDR2 FQGNSA. The genes are TRBV7-2 and TRBJ2-7, with D possibly matching TRBD1 (6 bases). The TCR was taken from a woman between 40 and 50 years old who had recovered from COVID-19. Sequenced material: peripheral blood. The CDR3 DNA follows: TGTGCCAGCAAAAAGACAGGTTCCTACGAGCAGTACTTC. Residues: CASKKTGSYEQYF.